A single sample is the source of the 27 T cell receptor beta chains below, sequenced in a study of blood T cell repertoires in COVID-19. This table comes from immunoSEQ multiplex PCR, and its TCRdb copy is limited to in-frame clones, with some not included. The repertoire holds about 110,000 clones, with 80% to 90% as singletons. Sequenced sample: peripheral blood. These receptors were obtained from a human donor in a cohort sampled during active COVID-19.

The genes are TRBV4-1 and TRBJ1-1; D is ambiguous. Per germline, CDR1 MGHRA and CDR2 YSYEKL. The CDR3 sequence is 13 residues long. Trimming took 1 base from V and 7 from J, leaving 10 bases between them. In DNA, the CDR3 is TGCGCCAGCAGCCAAGCCGTCCGAGGTGAAGCTTTCTTT. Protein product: CASSQAVRGEAFF.

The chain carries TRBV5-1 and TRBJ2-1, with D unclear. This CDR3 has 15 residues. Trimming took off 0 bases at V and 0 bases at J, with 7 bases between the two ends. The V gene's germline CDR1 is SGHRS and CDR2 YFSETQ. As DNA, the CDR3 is TGCGCCAGCAGCTTGGGAGTAGCCTCCTACAATGAGCAGTTCTTC. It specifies CASSLGVASYNEQFF.

The DNA for the CDR3 is TGCGCCAGCAGCCTTCAAGACAGGACAGGGGCAGATACGCAGTATTTT. Amino acid sequence: CASSLQDRTGADTQYF. The chain joins TRBV4-3 to TRBJ2-3; 9 positions match TRBD1. This CDR3 region has 16 residues. Germline V gene lookup returns CDR1 LGHNA and CDR2 YSLEER. V shed 4 bases and J 4 bases; nucleotides not matched to a gene: 9.

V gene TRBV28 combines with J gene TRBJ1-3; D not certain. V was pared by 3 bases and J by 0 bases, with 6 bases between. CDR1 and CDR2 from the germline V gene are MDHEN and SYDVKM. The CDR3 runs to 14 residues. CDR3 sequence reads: CASSFSLSGNTIYF. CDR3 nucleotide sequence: TGTGCCAGCAGTTTTAGTCTCTCTGGAAACACCATATATTTT. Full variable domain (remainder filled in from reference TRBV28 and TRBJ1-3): DVKVTQSSRYLVKRTGEKVFLECVQDMDHENMFWYRQDPGLGLRLIYFSYDVKMKEKGDIPEGYSVSREKKERFSLILESASTNQTSMYLCASSFSLSGNTIYFGEGSWLTVV.

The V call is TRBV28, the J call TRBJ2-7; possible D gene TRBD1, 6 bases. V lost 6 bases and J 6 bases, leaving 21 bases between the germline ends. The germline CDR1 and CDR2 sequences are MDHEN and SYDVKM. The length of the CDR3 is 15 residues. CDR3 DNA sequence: TGTGCCAGCAGATCTCGTACAGGGCCCTACGGCGAGCAGTACTTC. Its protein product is CASRSRTGPYGEQYF.

The CDR3 DNA is TGTGCCAGCAGCTTGGAACTAGGGGGTTCGGGCTATGGCTACACCTTC. This codes for CASSLELGGSGYGYTF. This chain joins TRBV5-4 and TRBJ1-2; D might be TRBD1 (6 bases). This CDR3 comprises 16 residues. V was cut by 0 bases and J by 4 bases, with 16 bases left in between. The germline gives CDR1 SGHNT, CDR2 YYREEE (reference sequence).

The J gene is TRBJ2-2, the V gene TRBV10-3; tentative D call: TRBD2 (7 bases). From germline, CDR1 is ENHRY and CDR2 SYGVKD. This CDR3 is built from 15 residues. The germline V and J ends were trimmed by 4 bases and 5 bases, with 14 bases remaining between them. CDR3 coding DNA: TGTGCCATCAGTGCGGCGGGGGCGCGGACCGGGGAGCTGTTTTTT. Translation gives CAISAAGARTGELFF.

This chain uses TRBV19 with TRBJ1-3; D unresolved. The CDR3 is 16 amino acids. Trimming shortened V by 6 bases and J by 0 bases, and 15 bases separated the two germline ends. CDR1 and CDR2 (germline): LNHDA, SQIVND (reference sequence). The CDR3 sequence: CASSPNLLSSGNTIYF. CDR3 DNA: TGTGCCAGTAGCCCGAACCTCCTAAGCTCTGGAAACACCATATATTTT.

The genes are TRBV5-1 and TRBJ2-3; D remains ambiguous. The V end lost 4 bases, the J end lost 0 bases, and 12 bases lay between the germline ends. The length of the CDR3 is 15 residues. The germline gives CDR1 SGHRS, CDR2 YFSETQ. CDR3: CASSPYLTSTDTQYF. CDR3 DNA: TGCGCCAGCAGCCCGTATTTGACTAGCACAGATACGCAGTATTTT. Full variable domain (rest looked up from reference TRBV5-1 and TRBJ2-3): KAGVTQTPRYLIKTRGQQVTLSCSPISGHRSVSWYQQTPGQGLQFLFEYFSETQRNKGNFPGRFSGRQFSNSRSEMNVSTLELGDSALYLCASSPYLTSTDTQYFGPGTRLTVL.

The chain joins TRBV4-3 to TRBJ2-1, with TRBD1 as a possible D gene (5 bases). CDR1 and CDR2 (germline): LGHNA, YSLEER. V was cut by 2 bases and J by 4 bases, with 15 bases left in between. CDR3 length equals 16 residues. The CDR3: CASSQLTVPSYNEQFF. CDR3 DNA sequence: TGCGCCAGCAGCCAACTGACAGTTCCCTCTTACAATGAGCAGTTCTTC.

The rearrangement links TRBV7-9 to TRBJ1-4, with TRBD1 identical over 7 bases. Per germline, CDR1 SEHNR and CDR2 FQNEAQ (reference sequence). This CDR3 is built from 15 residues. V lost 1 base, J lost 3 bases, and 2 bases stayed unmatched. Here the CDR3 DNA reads TGTGCCAGCAGCTTAGGACAGGGTGCTAATGAAAAACTGTTTTTT. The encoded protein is CASSLGQGANEKLFF. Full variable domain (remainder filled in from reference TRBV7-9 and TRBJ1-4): DTGVSQNPRHKITKRGQNVTFRCDPISEHNRLYWYRQTLGQGPEFLTYFQNEAQLEKSRLLSDRFSAERPKGSFSTLEIQRTEQGDSAMYLCASSLGQGANEKLFFGSGTQLSVL.

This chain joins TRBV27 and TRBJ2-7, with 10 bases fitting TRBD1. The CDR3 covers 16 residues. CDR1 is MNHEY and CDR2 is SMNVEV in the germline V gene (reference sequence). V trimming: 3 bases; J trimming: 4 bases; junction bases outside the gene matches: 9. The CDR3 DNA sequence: TGTGCCAGCAGTTTGGTGGGACAGGGGCCTTCGTACGAGCAGTACTTC. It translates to CASSLVGQGPSYEQYF.

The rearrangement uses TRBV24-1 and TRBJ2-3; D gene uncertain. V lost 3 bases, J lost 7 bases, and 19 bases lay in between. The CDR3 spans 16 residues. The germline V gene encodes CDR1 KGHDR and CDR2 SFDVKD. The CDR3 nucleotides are TGTGCCACCAGTGATCCAATGCGACCAGGCGAGAATACGCAGTATTTT. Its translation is CATSDPMRPGENTQYF.

The CDR3 region has the DNA TGTGCCAGCAGTTACTCGGGACAGGGGGCTGGAGGCTACACCTTC. Amino acid sequence: CASSYSGQGAGGYTF. The chain has TRBV6-5 and TRBJ1-2; 12 bases agree with TRBD1. This CDR3 has 15 amino acids. In germline, CDR1 is MNHEY, CDR2 SVGAGI. Losses at the gene ends were 0 bases for V and 8 bases for J; bases not matched to a gene: 4.

This CDR3 reads CASSLGGRLFF. CDR3 DNA sequence: TGTGCCAGCAGTTTGGGGGGTAGGCTGTTTTTT. The chain has TRBV12-3 or TRBV12-4 and TRBJ2-2, with D possibly matching TRBD2 (6 bases). The CDR3 sequence is 11 residues long. V was cut by 3 bases and J by 13 bases, with 9 bases left in between.

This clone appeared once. The CDR3 coding sequence is TGTGCCAGCAGCCCGGGGAACACAGATACGCAGTATTTT. Encoded protein: CASSPGNTDTQYF. The gene calls are TRBV5-4 and TRBJ2-3; a weak D match, TRBD2 (5 bases). The CDR3 has 13 amino acids. The germline V gene has CDR1 SGHNT and CDR2 YYREEE (reference sequence). Deletions cut 4 bases from V and 2 bases from J, with 8 bases between.

The CDR3 nucleotides are TGCGCCAGCAGCACAACTAGCGGGGGGTTCTACGAGCAGTACTTC. It encodes CASSTTSGGFYEQYF. The chain employs TRBV4-3 and TRBJ2-7; TRBD2 matches 12 bases. Germline lookup yields CDR1 LGHNA and CDR2 YSLEER. Trimming at V came to 5 bases and at J to 3 bases, leaving 5 bases not matched to a gene. The CDR3 consists of 15 residues.

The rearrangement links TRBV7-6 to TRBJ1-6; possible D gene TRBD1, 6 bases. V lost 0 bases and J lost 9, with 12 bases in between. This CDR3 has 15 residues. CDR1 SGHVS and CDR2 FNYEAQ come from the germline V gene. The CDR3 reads CASSLAAGAPSPLHF. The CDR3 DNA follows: TGTGCCAGCAGCTTAGCGGCAGGGGCGCCTTCACCCCTCCACTTT.

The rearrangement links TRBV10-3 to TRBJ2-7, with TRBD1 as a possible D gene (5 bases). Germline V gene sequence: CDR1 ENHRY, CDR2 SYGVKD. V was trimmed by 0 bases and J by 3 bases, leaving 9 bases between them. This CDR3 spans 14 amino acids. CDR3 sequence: CAISESAQDYEQYF. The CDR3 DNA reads TGTGCCATCAGTGAGTCGGCACAGGACTACGAGCAGTACTTC.

The CDR3 DNA is TGTGCCAGCAGTAAAAAGAGGGACAAGGGAAAAACTGTTTTT. It translates to CASSKKRDKGKTVF. The chain employs TRBV21-1 and TRBJ1-4; no check of the table's D call, TRBD1, against the DNA was made. TRBV21-1 is recorded as a pseudogene. The CDR3 is 14 amino acids.

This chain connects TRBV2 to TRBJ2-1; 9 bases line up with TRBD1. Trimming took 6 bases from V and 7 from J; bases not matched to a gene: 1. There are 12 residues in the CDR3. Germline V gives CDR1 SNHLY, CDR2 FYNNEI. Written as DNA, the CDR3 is TGTGCCAGCAGAGGGACAGGGAATGAGCAGTTCTTC. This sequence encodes CASRGTGNEQFF.

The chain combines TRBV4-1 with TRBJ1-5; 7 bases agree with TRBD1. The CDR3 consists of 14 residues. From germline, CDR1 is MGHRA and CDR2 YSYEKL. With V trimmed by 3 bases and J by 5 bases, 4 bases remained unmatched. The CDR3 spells CASSQPTGDQPQHF. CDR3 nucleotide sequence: TGCGCCAGCAGCCAGCCCACAGGGGATCAGCCCCAGCATTTT.

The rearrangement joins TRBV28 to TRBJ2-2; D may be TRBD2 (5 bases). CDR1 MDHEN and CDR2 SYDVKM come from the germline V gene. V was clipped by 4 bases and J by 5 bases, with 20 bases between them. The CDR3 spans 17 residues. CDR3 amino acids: CASSSSPGIVGTGELFF. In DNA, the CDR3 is TGTGCCAGCAGTTCCAGCCCCGGGATCGTTGGGACCGGGGAGCTGTTTTTT.

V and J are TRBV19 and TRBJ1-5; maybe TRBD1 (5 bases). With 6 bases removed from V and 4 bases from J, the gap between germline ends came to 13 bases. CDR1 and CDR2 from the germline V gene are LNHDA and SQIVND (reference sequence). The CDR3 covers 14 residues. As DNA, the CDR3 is TGTGCCAGTAGGGGGGGAGGCGGTAATCAGCCCCAGCATTTT. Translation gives CASRGGGGNQPQHF.

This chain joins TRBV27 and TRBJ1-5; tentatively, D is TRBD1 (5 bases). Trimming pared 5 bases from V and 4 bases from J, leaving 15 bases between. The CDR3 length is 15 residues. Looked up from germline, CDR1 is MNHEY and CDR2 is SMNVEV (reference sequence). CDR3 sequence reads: CASSPRTQFNQPQHF. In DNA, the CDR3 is TGTGCCAGCAGTCCGCGGACACAGTTTAATCAGCCCCAGCATTTT.

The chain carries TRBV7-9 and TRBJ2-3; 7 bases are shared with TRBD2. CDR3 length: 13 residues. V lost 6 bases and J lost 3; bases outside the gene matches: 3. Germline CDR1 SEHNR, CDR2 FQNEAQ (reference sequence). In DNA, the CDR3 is TGTGCCAGCAGAGGGCGGGAGACAGATACGCAGTATTTT. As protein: CASRGRETDTQYF.

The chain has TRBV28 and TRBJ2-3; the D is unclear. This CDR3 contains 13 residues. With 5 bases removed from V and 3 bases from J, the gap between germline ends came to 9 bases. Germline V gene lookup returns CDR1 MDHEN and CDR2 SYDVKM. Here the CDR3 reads CASSGALTDTQYF. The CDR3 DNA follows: TGTGCCAGCAGTGGAGCGCTGACAGATACGCAGTATTTT.